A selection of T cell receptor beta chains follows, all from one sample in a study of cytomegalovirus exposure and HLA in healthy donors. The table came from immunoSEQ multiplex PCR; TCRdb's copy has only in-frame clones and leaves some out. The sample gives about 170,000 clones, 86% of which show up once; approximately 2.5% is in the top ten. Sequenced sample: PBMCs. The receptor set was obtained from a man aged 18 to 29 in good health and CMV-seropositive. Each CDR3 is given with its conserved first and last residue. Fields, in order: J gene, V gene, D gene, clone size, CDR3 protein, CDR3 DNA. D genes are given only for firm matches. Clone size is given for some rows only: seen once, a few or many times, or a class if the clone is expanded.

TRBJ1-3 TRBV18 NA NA CASSQYPQDGPIYF TGTGCCAGCTCACAATACCCACAGGACGGCCCGATATATTTT
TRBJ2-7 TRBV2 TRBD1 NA CASTFGDSYEQYF TGTGCCAGCACCTTTGGGGACAGCTACGAGCAGTACTTC
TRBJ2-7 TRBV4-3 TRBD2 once CASSQYGTNSYEQYF TGCGCCAGCAGCCAATACGGGACTAACTCCTACGAGCAGTACTTC
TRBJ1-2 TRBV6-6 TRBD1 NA CASSAGQNYGYTF TGTGCCAGCAGCGCGGGACAGAACTATGGCTACACCTTC
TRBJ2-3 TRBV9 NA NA CASSVAGVGPDTQYF TGTGCCAGCAGCGTAGCAGGGGTCGGCCCAGATACGCAGTATTTT
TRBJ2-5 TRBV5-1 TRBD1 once CASSYFGTDQETQYF TGCGCCAGCAGCTACTTCGGGACAGACCAAGAGACCCAGTACTTC
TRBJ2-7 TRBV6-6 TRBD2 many CASSYLRLAASYEQYF TGTGCCAGCAGTTATTTGCGGCTAGCGGCTTCCTACGAGCAGTACTTC
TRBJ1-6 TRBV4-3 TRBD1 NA CASRGDRGHGSPLHF TGCGCCAGCCGGGGGGACAGGGGGCATGGTTCACCCCTCCACTTT
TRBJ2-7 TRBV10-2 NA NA CASSDPLYEQYF TGCGCCAGCAGTGATCCCCTCTACGAGCAGTACTTC
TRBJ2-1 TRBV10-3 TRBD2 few CAIMVTGGRDEQFF TGTGCCATCATGGTTACGGGAGGGAGGGATGAGCAGTTCTTC
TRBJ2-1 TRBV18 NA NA CASSTDTYSYNEQFF TGTGCCAGCTCTACGGACACTTACTCCTACAATGAGCAGTTCTTC
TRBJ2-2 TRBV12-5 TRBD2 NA CASGSRLAGGTGELFF TGTGCTAGTGGATCCCGACTAGCGGGGGGCACCGGGGAGCTGTTTTTT
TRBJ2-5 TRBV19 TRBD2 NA CASGPGLAGLETQYF TGTGCCAGTGGACCGGGACTAGCGGGGCTGGAGACCCAGTACTTC
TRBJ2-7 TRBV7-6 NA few CASSWDSSYEQYF TGTGCCAGCAGCTGGGACTCCTCCTACGAGCAGTACTTC
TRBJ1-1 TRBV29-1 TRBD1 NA CSVEGQGGTEAFF TGCAGCGTTGAAGGACAGGGTGGCACTGAAGCTTTCTTT
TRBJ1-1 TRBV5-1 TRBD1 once CASSLAGQLEAFF TGCGCCAGCAGCTTGGCGGGACAGCTTGAAGCTTTCTTT
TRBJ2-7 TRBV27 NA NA CASSQRAGTGRLEQYF TGTGCCAGCAGTCAAAGAGCAGGGACTGGGCGCCTCGAGCAGTACTTC
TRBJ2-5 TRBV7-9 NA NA CASSKRDNGETQYF TGTGCCAGCAGCAAACGGGACAATGGAGAGACCCAGTACTTC
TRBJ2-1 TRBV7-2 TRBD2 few CASVRGTSWGQFF TGTGCCAGCGTGCGGGGGACCTCCTGGGGACAGTTCTTC
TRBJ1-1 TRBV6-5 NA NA CASSLLVDMNTEAFF TGTGCCAGCAGTCTACTTGTCGACATGAACACTGAAGCTTTCTTT
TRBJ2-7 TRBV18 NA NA CASSRQDSYEQYF TGTGCCAGCTCACGCCAGGATTCCTACGAGCAGTACTTC
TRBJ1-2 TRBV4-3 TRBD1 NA CASSQTTGIDGYTF TGCGCCAGCAGCCAAACGACAGGGATCGATGGCTACACCTTC
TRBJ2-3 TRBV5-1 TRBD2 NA CASSLGGLAGGGPDTQYF TGCGCCAGCAGCTTGGGGGGACTAGCGGGAGGAGGCCCAGATACGCAGTATTTT
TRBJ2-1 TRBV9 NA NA CASSPFGESYNEQFF TGTGCCAGCTCTCCCTTCGGAGAATCCTACAATGAGCAGTTCTTC
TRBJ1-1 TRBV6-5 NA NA CASGRRMNTEAFF TGTGCCAGCGGTCGGCGGATGAACACTGAAGCTTTCTTT
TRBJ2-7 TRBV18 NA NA CASSPPGLDEQYF TGTGCCAGCTCACCACCGGGACTTGACGAGCAGTACTTC
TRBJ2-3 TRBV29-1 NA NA CSVHAFSTDTQYF TGCAGCGTTCATGCGTTTAGCACAGATACGCAGTATTTT
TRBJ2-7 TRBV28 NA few CASRISDSYEQYF TGTGCCAGCAGGATCAGTGACTCCTACGAGCAGTACTTC
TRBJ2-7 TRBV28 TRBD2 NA CASREGLAYEQYF TGTGCCAGCAGGGAGGGACTAGCCTACGAGCAGTACTTC
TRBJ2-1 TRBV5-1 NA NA CASSLAGGNNEQFF TGCGCCAGCAGCTTGGCTGGCGGAAACAATGAGCAGTTCTTC
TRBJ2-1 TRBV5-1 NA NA CASMAGTKYNEQFF TGCGCCAGTATGGCCGGGACAAAATACAATGAGCAGTTCTTC
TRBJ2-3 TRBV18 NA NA CASSPPSSTDTQYF TGTGCCAGCTCACCACCTTCATCCACAGATACGCAGTATTTT
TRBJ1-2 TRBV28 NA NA CASTLTGSYGYTF TGTGCCAGCACCCTGACAGGAAGCTATGGCTACACCTTC
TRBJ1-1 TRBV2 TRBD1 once CAARRPGTVGTEAFF TGTGCCGCCCGGCGCCCCGGGACAGTAGGCACTGAAGCTTTCTTT
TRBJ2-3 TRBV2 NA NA CASTETIADRTDTQYF TGTGCCAGCACCGAAACTATAGCGGACCGCACAGATACGCAGTATTTT
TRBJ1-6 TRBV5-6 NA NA CASSLGYRDPGGSPLHF TGTGCCAGCAGCTTGGGGTATCGGGACCCCGGGGGGTCACCCCTCCACTTT
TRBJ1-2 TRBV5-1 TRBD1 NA CASSLASGTGLYGYTF TGCGCCAGCAGCTTGGCTTCCGGGACAGGGTTATATGGCTACACCTTC
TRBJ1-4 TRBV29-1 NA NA CSVLRQGSEKLFF TGCAGCGTTTTAAGGCAGGGGAGTGAAAAACTGTTTTTT
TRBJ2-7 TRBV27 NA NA CASSPGQIYEQYF TGTGCCAGCAGTCCAGGACAGATTTACGAGCAGTACTTC
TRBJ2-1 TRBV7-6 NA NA CASSPLGSEQFF TGTGCCAGCAGCCCGCTAGGGAGTGAGCAGTTCTTC
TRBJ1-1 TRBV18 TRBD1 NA CASSTQGAENTEAFF TGTGCCAGCTCAACACAGGGGGCGGAGAACACTGAAGCTTTCTTT
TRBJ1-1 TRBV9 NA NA CASSVAHSLTEAFF TGTGCCAGCAGCGTCGCTCACAGTTTGACTGAAGCTTTCTTT
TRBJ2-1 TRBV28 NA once CASSLTSSEQFF TGTGCCAGCAGTTTAACTAGCAGTGAGCAGTTCTTC
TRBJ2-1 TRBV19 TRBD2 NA CASKGLAGASSYNEQFF TGTGCCAGTAAAGGACTAGCGGGGGCTAGCTCCTACAATGAGCAGTTCTTC
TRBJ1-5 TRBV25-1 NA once CASMFRHRNQLQHF TGTGCCAGCATGTTTCGGCACAGGAATCAGCTCCAGCATTTT
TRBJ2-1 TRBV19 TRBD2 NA CASSLIAGGRYNEQFF TGTGCCAGTAGCCTCATAGCGGGGGGACGATACAATGAGCAGTTCTTC
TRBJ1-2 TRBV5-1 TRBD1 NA CASGGQGNGYTF TGCGCCAGCGGGGGACAGGGGAACGGCTACACCTTC
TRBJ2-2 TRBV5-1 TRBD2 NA CASSLTSGGTNTGELFF TGCGCCAGCAGCTTGACTAGCGGGGGTACCAACACCGGGGAGCTGTTTTTT
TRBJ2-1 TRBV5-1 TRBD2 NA CASSLAAGGWKEQFF TGCGCCAGCAGCTTGGCCGCGGGGGGCTGGAAGGAGCAGTTCTTC
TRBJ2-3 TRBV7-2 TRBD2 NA CASSLRLAGSTDTQYF TGTGCCAGCAGCTTACGGCTAGCGGGGAGCACAGATACGCAGTATTTT
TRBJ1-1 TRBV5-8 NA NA CASSLGDRMNTEAFF TGTGCCAGCAGCTTGGGTGACAGGATGAACACTGAAGCTTTCTTT
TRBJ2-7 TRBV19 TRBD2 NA CASSILAGVGYEQYF TGTGCCAGTAGTATCTTAGCGGGAGTCGGGTACGAGCAGTACTTC
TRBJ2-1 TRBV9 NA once CASSVDGAYNEQFF TGTGCCAGCAGCGTTGACGGGGCCTACAATGAGCAGTTCTTC